This TCR beta chain was observed in a study of blood T cell repertoires in COVID-19. Background on the study: The United States, Italy and Spain provided the acute and convalescent COVID-19 samples. Sources were T cells, B-cell-depleted T cells, or PBMCs; the material itself was cDNA or gDNA.

How the authors handled the data: Reference gene primer amplification in the assay estimated nucleated cell counts. This table comes from immunoSEQ multiplex PCR, and its TCRdb copy is limited to in-frame clones, with some not included. D and trimming were read from the DNA, whereas the V and J calls and clone size are those reported in that table. The sample has about 130,000 clones; roughly four fifths are singletons. The length of the CDR3 is 13 residues. Germline CDR1 reads SEHNR; CDR2 reads FQNEAQ (reference sequence). Deletions cut 4 bases from V and 3 bases from J, with 9 bases between. This clone has a handful of counts.

The sequence came from a woman aged 55-69 years with acute or convalescent COVID-19. The chain joins TRBV7-9 to TRBJ1-1, with a weak D call TRBD1 (5 bases). The source material was peripheral blood. The CDR3 sequence is CASSSTDDTEAFF. The DNA for the CDR3 is TGTGCCAGCAGCTCGACAGATGACACTGAAGCTTTCTTT.